This passage covers 19 T cell receptor beta chains from one sample sequenced in a study of T cell changes during pregnancy in multiple sclerosis. Produced via immunoSEQ multiplex PCR; TCRdb's table is partial and in-frame only. The sample lists 25,000 to 30,000 clones, around 89% occurring once. The sequences come from CD8+ T cells from peripheral blood mononuclear cells, collected after pregnancy. The receptors originated from a female donor with multiple sclerosis, enrolled in a pregnancy study.

The chain combines TRBV7-2 with TRBJ2-5; 9 bases are shared with TRBD1. The germline CDR1 and CDR2 sequences are SGHTA and FQGNSA. Trimming took 4 bases from V and 4 from J; bases not matched to a gene: 7. The CDR3 covers 15 residues. This chain's CDR3 is CASSSPGQGVETQYF. The CDR3 DNA reads as TGTGCCAGCAGCTCTCCGGGACAGGGTGTAGAGACCCAGTACTTC. Together with reference TRBV7-2 and TRBJ2-5, the CDR3 gives the full variable domain: GAGVSQSPSNKVTEKGKDVELRCDPISGHTALYWYRQSLGQGLEFLIYFQGNSAPDKSGLPSDRFSAERTGGSVSTLTIQRTQQEDSAVYLCASSSPGQGVETQYFGPGTRLLVL.

In its sample, this clone was seen once. DNA for the CDR3: TGTGCCAGTAGTATATCCCCGGGAGTCTCCTACAATGAGCAGTTCTTC. Translated: CASSISPGVSYNEQFF. J is TRBJ2-1 and V is TRBV19; D is perhaps TRBD2 (6 bases). V dropped 2 bases and J dropped 0 bases, with 11 bases sitting between them. The CDR3 spans 16 residues. Per the germline V gene, CDR1 is LNHDA and CDR2 is SQIVND (reference sequence).

This clone qualifies as medium-sized. The CDR3 region has the DNA TGTGCCAGCAGTGAGGCGGCAGGGGGCTACAATGAGCAGTTCTTC. Amino acids: CASSEAAGGYNEQFF. V gene TRBV6-4 combines with J gene TRBJ2-1; 7 bases map to TRBD1. The CDR3 has 15 residues. The germline CDR1 and CDR2 sequences are MRHNA and SNTAGT. With V trimmed by 3 bases and J by 3 bases, 5 bases remained unmatched.

The chain recombines TRBV11-2 with TRBJ1-1; D not resolved. The ends were cut back, 1 base at V and 11 bases at J, with 11 bases in the middle. This CDR3 comprises 12 residues. Germline CDR1 reads SGHAT; CDR2 reads FQNNGV. CDR3 in DNA: TGTGCCAGCAGCTTAGCGGGAGGGTGGGCTTTCTTT. Translating it yields CASSLAGGWAFF.

The chain recombines TRBV25-1 with TRBJ1-1; no definite D call. Trimming shortened V by 1 base and J by 4 bases, and 10 bases separated the two germline ends. Germline V CDR1 and CDR2: MGHDK, SYGVNS. The CDR3 is 14 residues long. The chain's CDR3 is CASSEWAAGTEAFF. The CDR3 DNA is TGTGCCAGCAGTGAATGGGCCGCGGGCACTGAAGCTTTCTTT. Together with reference TRBV25-1 and TRBJ1-1, the CDR3 gives the full variable domain: EADIYQTPRYLVIGTGKKITLECSQTMGHDKMYWYQQDPGMELHLIHYSYGVNSTEKGDLSSESTVSRIRTEHFPLTLESARPSHTSQYLCASSEWAAGTEAFFGQGTRLTVV.

This chain uses TRBV27 with TRBJ2-7; 9 bases align to TRBD1. Trimming removed 5 bases from V and 4 bases from J; junction bases left unmatched: 3. Germline lookup yields CDR1 MNHEY and CDR2 SMNVEV (reference sequence). The CDR3 consists of 13 residues. The CDR3 spells CASSRDREYEQYF. For the CDR3, the DNA is TGTGCCAGCAGTCGGGACAGGGAGTACGAGCAGTACTTC.

This chain joins TRBV9 and TRBJ2-2; 7 bases align to TRBD2. The germline V gene has CDR1 SGDLS and CDR2 YYNGEE. V was clipped by 4 bases and J by 7 bases; unmatched bases: 7. This CDR3 contains 14 residues. The CDR3 loop is CASSPLADGGELFF. CDR3 bases: TGTGCCAGCAGCCCCCTAGCGGATGGCGGGGAGCTGTTTTTT.

V and J are TRBV29-1 and TRBJ2-1; TRBD1 matches at 8 bases. The junction had 15 bases not matched to a gene; V was cut back by 2 bases and J by 6 bases. Germline V gives CDR1 SQVTM, CDR2 ANQGSEA. This CDR3 has 17 residues. The CDR3 bases are TGCAGCGTTGAACCCCAGGGGGCTGTATTCGAGGGCAATGAGCAGTTCTTC. Translating gives CSVEPQGAVFEGNEQFF.

The chain combines TRBV19 with TRBJ1-4; tentative D call: TRBD1 (6 bases). CDR1 is LNHDA and CDR2 is SQIVND in the germline V gene (reference sequence). Trimming pared 1 base from V and 10 bases from J, leaving 13 bases between. The CDR3 has 14 amino acids. CDR3 nucleotides: TGTGCCAGTAGTATAGGCTCAGGGGCTGGAAAACTGTTTTTT. Translation: CASSIGSGAGKLFF.

V usage is TRBV4-3 and J usage is TRBJ1-2; 8 nucleotides align to TRBD1. The junction had 7 bases not matched to a gene; V was cut back by 0 bases and J by 7 bases. The CDR3 totals 15 residues. The germline V gene has CDR1 LGHNA and CDR2 YSLEER. The CDR3 region is CASSQDPWTGSGYTF. The CDR3 nucleotides are TGCGCCAGCAGCCAAGATCCCTGGACAGGGAGTGGCTACACCTTC.

This chain joins TRBV29-1 and TRBJ2-7; D might be TRBD1 (6 bases). Germline lookup yields CDR1 SQVTM and CDR2 ANQGSEA. CDR3 length equals 13 residues. V dropped 7 bases and J dropped 2 bases, with 15 bases sitting between them. CDR3 in amino acids: CSAGAGETYEQYF. CDR3 bases: TGCAGCGCCGGGGCAGGGGAAACCTACGAGCAGTACTTC.

This clone was observed a handful of times. The genes are TRBV7-6 and TRBJ1-3; unclear D gene. CDR3 size: 14 residues. Trimming left V 1 base short and J 8 bases short, with 12 bases between. Germline lookup yields CDR1 SGHVS and CDR2 FNYEAQ. Here the CDR3 reads CASSLEARQDTIYF. CDR3 nucleotide sequence: TGTGCCAGCAGCTTAGAGGCCAGGCAGGACACCATATATTTT.

In its sample, this clone was seen once. V and J are TRBV6-5 and TRBJ1-2; a possible D gene is TRBD1 (5 bases). The germline V gene has CDR1 MNHEY and CDR2 SVGAGI. Trimming took off 4 bases at V and 8 bases at J, with 17 bases between the two ends. The CDR3 length is 14 residues. The CDR3 protein is CASSCPGLACGYTF. Here the CDR3 DNA reads TGTGCCAGCAGTTGCCCAGGGCTGGCATGCGGCTACACCTTC.

The rearrangement joins TRBV27 to TRBJ2-1, with 7 bases identical to TRBD1. The length of the CDR3 is 16 residues. V was clipped by 5 bases and J by 4 bases; unmatched bases: 11. Germline CDR1 MNHEY, CDR2 SMNVEV (reference sequence). The DNA for the CDR3 is TGTGCCAGCAGTGGCGACAGGGTCAAGGGGTACAATGAGCAGTTCTTC. Encoded protein: CASSGDRVKGYNEQFF.

V usage is TRBV2 and J usage is TRBJ2-1, with 10 bases aligning to TRBD2. V was pared by 5 bases and J by 9 bases, with 16 bases of the junction left unmatched. CDR1 and CDR2 from the germline V gene are SNHLY and FYNNEI. This CDR3 is 17 amino acids long. The CDR3 sequence is CASSPNYLAGAPAEQFF. CDR3 nucleotides: TGTGCCAGCAGTCCTAACTACCTAGCGGGAGCCCCGGCTGAGCAGTTCTTC. The full variable domain, with the rest looked up from reference TRBV2 and TRBJ2-1, is EPEVTQTPSHQVTQMGQEVILRCVPISNHLYFYWYRQILGQKVEFLVSFYNNEISEKSEIFDDQFSVERPDGSNFTLKIRSTKLEDSAMYFCASSPNYLAGAPAEQFFGPGTRLTVL.

The rearrangement uses TRBV7-3 and TRBJ2-3; TRBD1 might be the D (5 bases). There are 14 residues in the CDR3. Trimming took off 5 bases at V and 0 bases at J, with 9 bases between the two ends. CDR1 and CDR2 from the germline V gene are SGHTA and FQGTGA. CDR3 sequence (DNA): TGTGCCAGCAGCCGTCAGGGTAGCACAGATACGCAGTATTTT. Protein: CASSRQGSTDTQYF.

The CDR3 DNA follows: TGTGCCAGCAGTGAAGCGGGAGCCACAGATACGCAGTATTTT. This codes for CASSEAGATDTQYF. V and J are TRBV6-4 and TRBJ2-3, with 8 bases that match TRBD2. In germline, CDR1 is MRHNA, CDR2 SNTAGT. The CDR3 is 14 amino acids. With V trimmed by 3 bases and J by 2 bases, 1 base remained unmatched.

V gene TRBV30 combines with J gene TRBJ2-7; D unclear. The CDR3 covers 11 residues. Trimming shortened V by 5 bases and J by 11 bases, and 16 bases separated the two germline ends. Germline V lookup: CDR1 GTSNPN, CDR2 SVGIG (reference sequence). CDR3 sequence reads: CAWSQGEYEYF. The CDR3 DNA reads TGTGCCTGGTCCCAAGGAGAGTACGAGTACTTC.

With respect to this clone: Compared with germline, one end of the junction differs, possibly owing to a read error. The V and J genes are TRBV6-4 and TRBJ2-7, with 8 bases aligning to TRBD1. Germline lookup yields CDR1 MRHNA and CDR2 SNTAGT. The CDR3 runs 17 residues. CDR3 coding DNA: TGTGCCAGCAGTGGACCCCTTCCGGGACAGGATGAGCGGAGACTCCGTTTC. Protein sequence: CASSGPLPGQDERRLRF.